The clone carrying this TCR beta chain has just one count. As yet, its antigen is unknown. This CDR3 region has 14 residues. The V end lost 4 bases, the J end lost 5 bases, and 9 bases lay between the germline ends. CDR1 is LGHNA, CDR2 YNFKEQ, per germline. This entry comes from a study of shared clonotypes between healthy human individuals. The data were produced by immunoSEQ multiplex PCR, yet TCRdb's version contains in-frame clones alone and is incomplete. Among some 2.3 million clones listed, over 90% were seen once. Study-wide results and limits: The sharing of approximately 5.1% of naive CD4 clonotypes was seen across a handful of donors. It was only blood that was sampled, and tissue repertoires likely differ. Among non-shared clonotypes, generation probabilities were lower than among those shared by all four donors. Compared with memory subsets, naive subsets generally had larger estimated richness.

The TCR originated in a man between 18 and 35 years old in good health. Some clones in this sample may be carry-over from other donors' samples. The sample comprised naive CD4+ T cells from PBMCs. Subset here: CD45RA+ positively selected. V usage is TRBV4-2 and J usage is TRBJ2-6; no clear D gene. CDR3 coding DNA: TGTGCCAGCAGCCCAGCCCTTCGGGCCAACGTCCTGACTTTC. Residues: CASSPALRANVLTF.